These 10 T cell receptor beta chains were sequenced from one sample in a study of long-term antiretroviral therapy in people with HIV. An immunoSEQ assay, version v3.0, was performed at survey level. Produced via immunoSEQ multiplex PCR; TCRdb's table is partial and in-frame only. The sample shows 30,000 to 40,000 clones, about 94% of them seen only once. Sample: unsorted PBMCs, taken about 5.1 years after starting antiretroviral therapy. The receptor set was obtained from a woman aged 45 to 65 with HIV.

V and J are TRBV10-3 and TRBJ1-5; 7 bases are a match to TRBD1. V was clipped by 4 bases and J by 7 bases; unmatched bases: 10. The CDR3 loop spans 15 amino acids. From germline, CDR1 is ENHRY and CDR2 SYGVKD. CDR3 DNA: TGTGCCATCAGTGCCCGGGCAGGGGGAATGCAGCCCCAGCATTTT. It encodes CAISARAGGMQPQHF.

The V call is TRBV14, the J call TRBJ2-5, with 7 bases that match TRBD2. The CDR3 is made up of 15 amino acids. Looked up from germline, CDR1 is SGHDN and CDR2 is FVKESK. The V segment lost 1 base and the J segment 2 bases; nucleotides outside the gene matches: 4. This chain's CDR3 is CASSQAGRGQETQYF. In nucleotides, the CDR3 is TGTGCCAGCAGCCAAGCTGGGCGGGGGCAAGAGACCCAGTACTTC.

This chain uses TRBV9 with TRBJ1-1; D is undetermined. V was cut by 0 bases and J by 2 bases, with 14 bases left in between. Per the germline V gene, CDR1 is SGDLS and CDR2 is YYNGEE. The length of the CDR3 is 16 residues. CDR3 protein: CASSVAAREGNTEAFF. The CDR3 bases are TGTGCCAGCAGCGTAGCGGCTCGAGAGGGCAACACTGAAGCTTTCTTT. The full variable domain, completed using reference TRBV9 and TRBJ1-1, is DSGVTQTPKHLITATGQRVTLRCSPRSGDLSVYWYQQSLDQGLQFLIQYYNGEERAKGNILERFSAQQFPDLHSELNLSSLELGDSALYFCASSVAAREGNTEAFFGQGTRLTVV.

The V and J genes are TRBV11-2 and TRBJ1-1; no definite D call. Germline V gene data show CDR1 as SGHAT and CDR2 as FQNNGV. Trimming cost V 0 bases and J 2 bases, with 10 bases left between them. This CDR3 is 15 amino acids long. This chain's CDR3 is CASSLDRQPNTEAFF. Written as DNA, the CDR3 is TGTGCCAGCAGCTTAGATCGTCAGCCCAACACTGAAGCTTTCTTT.

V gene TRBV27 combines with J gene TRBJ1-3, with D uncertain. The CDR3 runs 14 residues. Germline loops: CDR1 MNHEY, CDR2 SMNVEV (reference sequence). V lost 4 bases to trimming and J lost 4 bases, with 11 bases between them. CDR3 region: CASSSTVRGNTIYF. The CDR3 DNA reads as TGTGCCAGCAGTTCGACGGTCAGGGGAAACACCATATATTTT.

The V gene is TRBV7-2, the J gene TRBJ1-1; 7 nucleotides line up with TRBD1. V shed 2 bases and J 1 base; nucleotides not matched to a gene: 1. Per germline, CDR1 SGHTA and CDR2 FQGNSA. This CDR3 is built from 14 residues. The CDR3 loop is CASSLRTGNTEAFF. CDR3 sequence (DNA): TGTGCCAGCAGCTTACGGACAGGGAACACTGAAGCTTTCTTT.

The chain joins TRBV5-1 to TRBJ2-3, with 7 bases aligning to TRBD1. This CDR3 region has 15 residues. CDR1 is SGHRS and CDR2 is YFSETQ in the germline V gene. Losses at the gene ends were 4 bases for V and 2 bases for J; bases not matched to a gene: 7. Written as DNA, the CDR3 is TGCGCCAGCAGCCGGGACAGCTCCCCCACAGATACGCAGTATTTT. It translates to CASSRDSSPTDTQYF.

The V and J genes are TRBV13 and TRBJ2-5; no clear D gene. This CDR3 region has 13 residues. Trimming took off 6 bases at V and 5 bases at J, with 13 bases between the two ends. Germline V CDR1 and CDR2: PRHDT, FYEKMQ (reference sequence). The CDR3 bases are TGTGCCAGCAGTCTGACGGGCTGGGAGACCCAGTACTTC. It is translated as CASSLTGWETQYF.

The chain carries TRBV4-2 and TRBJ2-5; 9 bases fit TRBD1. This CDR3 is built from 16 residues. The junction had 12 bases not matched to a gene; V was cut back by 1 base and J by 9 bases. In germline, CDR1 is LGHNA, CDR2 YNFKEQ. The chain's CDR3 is CASSQGPGQGQYPQYF. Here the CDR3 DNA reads TGTGCCAGCAGCCAAGGACCGGGACAGGGTCAATATCCCCAGTACTTC.

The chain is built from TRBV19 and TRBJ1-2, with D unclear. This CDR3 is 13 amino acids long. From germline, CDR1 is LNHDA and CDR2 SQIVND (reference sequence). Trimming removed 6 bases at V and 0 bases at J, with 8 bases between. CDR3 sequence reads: CASSPTANYGYTF. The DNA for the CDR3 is TGTGCCAGTAGCCCGACGGCTAACTATGGCTACACCTTC.